The text below deals with one T cell receptor beta chain. What this receptor recognizes is not known. No much larger clone is present one base from it, and per-base qualities are unavailable. The immunoSEQ Assay, a bias-controlled multiplex PCR, was used to amplify TCRbeta CDR3 regions from genomic DNA. In the paper's pipeline: The number of nucleated cells in each sample was estimated from the amplification of reference gene primers within the assay. To quantify the absolute abundance of each unique TCRbeta CDR3 rearrangement, sequence reads were collapsed and filtered. For each sample, productive Simpson clonality was calculated as the square root of Simpson's diversity index across productive rearrangements. Held by TCRdb, this immuneACCESS table contains in-frame sequences only and omits some clones. Under half of the omission traces to an unresolved V gene where checked; the cause of the rest is unknown. The V and J calls and the clone size are those of that table, but D and trimming were determined from the DNA. This sample gives about 410,000 clones in total; about 90% of them show up just once. The ten largest clones represent about 0.57% of the sample.

Counted from cysteine to phenylalanine, this CDR3 has 17 amino acids. Just CDR3 DNA is preserved here, 51 bases in frame from base 1. V trim: 3 bases; J trim: 6 bases; unmatched bases: 12. Looking up the germline V gene yields CDR1 MDHEN and CDR2 SYDVKM. This sample was included in a study of blood T cell repertoires in COVID-19 (TCRdb year 2020). Some background on the complete study: Collaborator samples came from the United States, Italy and Spain and covered acute and convalescent phases of COVID-19. Where HLA class I and class II types were available, the types were taken from metadata supplied by the sample provider, not from assay-based typing. The samples were drawn from the first 160 participants of the ongoing ImmuneRACE study and from over a thousand subjects provided by 6 global collaborators. A freely available public database, intended as a resource for researchers studying the immune response to SARS-CoV-2, is where the repertoires were released. The prospective study material was composed of cDNA or gDNA derived from T cells, B-cell-depleted T cells, or PBMCs. Deeply sampled blood TCRbeta repertoires from subjects exposed to, actively infected with, or recovered from COVID-19 were included in the dataset. Sample metadata almost always included a de-identified subject ID, COVID-19 status, age in years and sex.

Enrolling through a virtual design, the prospective study's participants ranged in age from about 18 to 89 years and lived across 20 to 25 United States geographic areas. In the prospective study, participants were assigned to cohorts based on the clinical history participants reported in a screening survey and a study questionnaire. For ImmuneRACE Cohort 3, a participant was defined as recovered based on two consecutive negative NP/OP PCR tests, clearance by a healthcare professional, or resolution of symptoms. Each participant in the prospective study had whole blood, serum and a nasopharyngeal or oropharyngeal swab collected by mobile phlebotomists. Over a roughly 2-month period, participants in the prospective study had the option of providing additional blood draws and questionnaires. Prospective study blood samples were shipped either frozen or at room temperature before DNA extraction. What the research found in general, with its limitations: Clinical and demographic metadata were provided uncurated, with the amount varying by source and participant.

This chain is built from TRBV28 and TRBJ2-7; the central 12 bases match TRBD1. The receptor comes from a man younger than 35 who had recovered from COVID-19. Source material: PBMCs or T cells enriched from blood (not recorded which). CDR3 sequence: CASSLLRLRDRGREQYF. The DNA is TGTGCCAGCAGTTTGTTACGACTCCGGGACAGGGGGCGCGAGCAGTACTTC.